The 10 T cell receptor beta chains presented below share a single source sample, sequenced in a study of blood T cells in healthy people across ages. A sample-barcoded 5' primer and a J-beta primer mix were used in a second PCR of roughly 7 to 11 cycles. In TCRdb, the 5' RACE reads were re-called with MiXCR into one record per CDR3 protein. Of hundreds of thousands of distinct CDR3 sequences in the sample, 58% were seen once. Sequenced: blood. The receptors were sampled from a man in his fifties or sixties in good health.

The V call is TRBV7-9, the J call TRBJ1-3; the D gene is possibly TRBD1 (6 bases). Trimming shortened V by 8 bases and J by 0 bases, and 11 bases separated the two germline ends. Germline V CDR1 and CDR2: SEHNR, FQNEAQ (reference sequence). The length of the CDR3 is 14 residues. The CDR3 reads CASDRTLSGNTIYF. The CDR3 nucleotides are TGTGCCAGCGACAGGACCCTCTCTGGAAACACCATATATTTT.

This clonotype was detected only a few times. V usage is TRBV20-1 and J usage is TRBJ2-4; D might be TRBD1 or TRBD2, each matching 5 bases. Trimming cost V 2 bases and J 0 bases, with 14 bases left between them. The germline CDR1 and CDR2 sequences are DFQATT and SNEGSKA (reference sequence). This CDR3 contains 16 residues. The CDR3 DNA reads TGCAGTGCTAGACGGGACGCAGACCTAGCCAAAAACATTCAGTACTTC. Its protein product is CSARRDADLAKNIQYF.

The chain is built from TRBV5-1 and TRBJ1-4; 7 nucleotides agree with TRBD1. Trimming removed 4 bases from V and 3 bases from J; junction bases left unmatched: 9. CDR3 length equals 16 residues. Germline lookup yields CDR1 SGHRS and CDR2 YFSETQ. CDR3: CASSPAGGAANEKLFF. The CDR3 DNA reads TGCGCCAGCAGCCCTGCAGGGGGGGCGGCTAATGAAAAACTGTTTTTT.

The DNA of the CDR3 is TGTGCCAGCAGCGCCTCGGGACAGAACCGCAATCAGCCCCAGCATTTT. It translates to CASSASGQNRNQPQHF. The rearrangement uses TRBV7-9 and TRBJ1-5; 7 bases line up with TRBD1. There are 16 residues in the CDR3. Germline values: CDR1 SEHNR, CDR2 FQNEAQ (reference sequence). V lost 5 bases and J lost 2; bases outside the gene matches: 9.

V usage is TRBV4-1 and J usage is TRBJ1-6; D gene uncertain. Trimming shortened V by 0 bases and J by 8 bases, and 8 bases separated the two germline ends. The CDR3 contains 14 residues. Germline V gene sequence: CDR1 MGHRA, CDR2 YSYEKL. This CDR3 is CASSQDRVDSPLHF. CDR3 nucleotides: TGCGCCAGCAGCCAAGATAGGGTGGATTCACCCCTCCACTTT.

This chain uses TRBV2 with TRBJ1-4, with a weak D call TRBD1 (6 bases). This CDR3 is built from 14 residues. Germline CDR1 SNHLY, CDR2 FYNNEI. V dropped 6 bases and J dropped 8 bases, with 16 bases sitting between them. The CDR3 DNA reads TGTGCCAGCAGCGGGGGCGGCAGCACAGAAAAACTGTTTTTT. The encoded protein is CASSGGGSTEKLFF.

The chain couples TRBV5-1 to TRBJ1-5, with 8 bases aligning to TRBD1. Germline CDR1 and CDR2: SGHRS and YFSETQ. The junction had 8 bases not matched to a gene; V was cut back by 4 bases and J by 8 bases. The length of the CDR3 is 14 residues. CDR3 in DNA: TGCGCCAGCAGCGGTGGGACAGGAGGTGAGCCCCAGCATTTT. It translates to CASSGGTGGEPQHF.

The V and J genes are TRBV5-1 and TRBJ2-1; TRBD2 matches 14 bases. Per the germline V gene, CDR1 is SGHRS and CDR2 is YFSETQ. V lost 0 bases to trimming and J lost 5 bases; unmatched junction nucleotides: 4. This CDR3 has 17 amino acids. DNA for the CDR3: TGCGCCAGCAGCTTGGCCGGGACTAGCGGGGGCCACAATGAGCAGTTCTTC. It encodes CASSLAGTSGGHNEQFF.

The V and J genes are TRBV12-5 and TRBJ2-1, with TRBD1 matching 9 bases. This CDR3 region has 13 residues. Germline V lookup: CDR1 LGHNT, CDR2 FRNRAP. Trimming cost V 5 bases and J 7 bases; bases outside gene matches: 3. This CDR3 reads CASGPDRGNEQFF. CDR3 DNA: TGTGCTAGTGGTCCAGACAGGGGGAATGAGCAGTTCTTC.

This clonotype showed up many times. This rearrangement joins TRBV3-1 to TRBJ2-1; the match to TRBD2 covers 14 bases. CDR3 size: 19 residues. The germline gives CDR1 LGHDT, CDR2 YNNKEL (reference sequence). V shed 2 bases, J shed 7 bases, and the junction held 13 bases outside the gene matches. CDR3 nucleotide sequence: TGTGCCAGCAGCCAAACCCGCGGACTAGCGGGGGGCAGGGGTAATGAGCAGTTCTTC. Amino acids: CASSQTRGLAGGRGNEQFF.